This T cell receptor beta chain stems from a study of T cell clusters in autoimmune cytopenias. TRB rearrangements were amplified by touch-down multiplex PCR with mixed TRB-A/B primers. One entry per CDR3 protein, without DNA, is what TCRdb gives after re-calling the multiplex PCR reads. Its listing shows about 15,000 distinct CDR3 sequences. This CDR3 is 14 amino acids long. Looked up from germline, CDR1 is MNHEY and CDR2 is SMNVEV (reference sequence). TRB amplification used roughly 250 ng of peripheral blood genomic DNA. Regarding this clonotype: Its antigen is undetermined.

Study-level findings and limits: Healthy donors had roughly 3.3-fold more exclusive TRB clusters than active autoimmune hepatitis patients.

These data were also filed under a second study, of T cell repertoires in aging, cancer and after chemotherapy. That paper notes: Repeat sampling of healthy donors over several months to years showed clear clonal overlap. In cancer patients, declining TCR diversity with age involved lost richness and lost evenness.

V usage is TRBV27 and J usage is TRBJ1-1. Sample: peripheral blood. The TCR was taken from a human donor in good health. CDR3 sequence: CASSLSRRGTEAFF.